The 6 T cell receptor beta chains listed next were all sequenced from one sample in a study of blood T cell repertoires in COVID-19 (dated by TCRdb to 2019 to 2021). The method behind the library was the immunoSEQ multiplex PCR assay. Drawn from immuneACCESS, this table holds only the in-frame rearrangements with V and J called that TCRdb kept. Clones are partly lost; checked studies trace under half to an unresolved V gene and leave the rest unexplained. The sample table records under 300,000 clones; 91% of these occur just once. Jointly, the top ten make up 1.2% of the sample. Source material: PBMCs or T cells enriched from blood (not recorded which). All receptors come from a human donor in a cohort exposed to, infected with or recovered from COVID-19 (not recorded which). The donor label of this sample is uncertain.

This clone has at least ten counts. The CDR3: CASSFSGPTHEQYF. The CDR3 DNA sequence: TGTGCCAGCAGCTTCTCAGGGCCCACCCACGAGCAGTACTTC. This rearrangement joins TRBV5-4 to TRBJ2-7, with D possibly matching TRBD1 (5 bases). Trimming removed 2 bases from V and 5 bases from J, with 14 bases in between. The CDR3 runs to 14 residues. Germline V CDR1 and CDR2: SGHNT, YYREEE (reference sequence).

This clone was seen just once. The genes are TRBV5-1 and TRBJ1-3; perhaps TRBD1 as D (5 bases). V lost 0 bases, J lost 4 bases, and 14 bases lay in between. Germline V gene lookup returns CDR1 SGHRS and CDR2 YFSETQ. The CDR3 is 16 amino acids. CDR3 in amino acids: CASSLEGRAEGNTIYF. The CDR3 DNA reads TGCGCCAGCAGCTTGGAGGGCAGGGCGGAGGGAAACACCATATATTTT.

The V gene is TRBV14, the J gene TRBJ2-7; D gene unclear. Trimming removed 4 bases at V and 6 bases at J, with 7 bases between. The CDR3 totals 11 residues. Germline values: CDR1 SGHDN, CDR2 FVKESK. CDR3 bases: TGTGCCAGCAGCCCTTCCCGCGAGCAGTACTTC. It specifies CASSPSREQYF.

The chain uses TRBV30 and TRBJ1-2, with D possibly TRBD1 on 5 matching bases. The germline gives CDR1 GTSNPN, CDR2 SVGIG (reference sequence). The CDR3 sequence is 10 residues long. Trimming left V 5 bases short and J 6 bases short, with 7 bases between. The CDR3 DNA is TGTGCCTGGGAGGGGAATGGCTACACCTTC. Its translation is CAWEGNGYTF.

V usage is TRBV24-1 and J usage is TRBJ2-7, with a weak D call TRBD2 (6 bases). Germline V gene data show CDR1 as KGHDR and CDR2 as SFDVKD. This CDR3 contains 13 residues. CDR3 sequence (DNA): TGTGGGGATAAGGAGGGAGAGGCCTACGAGCAGTACTTC. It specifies CGDKEGEAYEQYF.

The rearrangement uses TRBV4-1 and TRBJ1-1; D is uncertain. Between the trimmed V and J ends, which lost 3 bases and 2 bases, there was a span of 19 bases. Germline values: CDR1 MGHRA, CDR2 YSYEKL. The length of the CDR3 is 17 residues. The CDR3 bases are TGCGCCAGCAGCCAGGTCGGAATTGGGCCATTCAACACTGAAGCTTTCTTT. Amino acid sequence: CASSQVGIGPFNTEAFF.